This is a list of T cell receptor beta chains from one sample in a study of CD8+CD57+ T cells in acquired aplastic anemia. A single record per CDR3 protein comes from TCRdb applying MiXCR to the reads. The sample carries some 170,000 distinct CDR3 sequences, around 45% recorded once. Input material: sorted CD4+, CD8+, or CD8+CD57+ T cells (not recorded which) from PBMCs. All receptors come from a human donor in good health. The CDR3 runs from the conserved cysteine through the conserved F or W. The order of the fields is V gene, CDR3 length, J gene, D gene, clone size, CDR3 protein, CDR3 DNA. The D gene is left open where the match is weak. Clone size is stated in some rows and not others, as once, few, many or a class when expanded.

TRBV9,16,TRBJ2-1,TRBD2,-,CASSSSGGSSYNEQFF,TGTGCCAGCAGCTCTAGCGGGGGGTCATCCTACAATGAGCAGTTCTTC
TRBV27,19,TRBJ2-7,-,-,CASSLFGPLWRENPYEQYF,TGTGCCAGCAGTCTATTTGGCCCGTTGTGGCGGGAAAACCCCTACGAGCAGTACTTC
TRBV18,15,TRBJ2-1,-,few,CASSPPGTTNNEQFF,TGTGCCAGCTCACCCCCGGGGACGACAAACAATGAGCAGTTCTTC
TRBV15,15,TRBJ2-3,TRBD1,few,CATSRDTGGADTQYF,TGTGCCACCAGCAGAGATACAGGGGGCGCAGATACGCAGTATTTT
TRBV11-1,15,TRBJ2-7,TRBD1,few,CASSLAGTGNYEQYF,TGTGCCAGCAGCTTAGCCGGGACAGGGAACTACGAGCAGTACTTC
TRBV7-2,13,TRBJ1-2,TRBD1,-,CASSQGQGDGYTF,TGTGCCAGCAGCCAGGGACAGGGGGATGGCTACACCTTC
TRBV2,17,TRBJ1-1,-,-,CASSEALGVQLNTEAFF,TGTGCCAGCAGTGAAGCGCTCGGTGTACAGTTAAACACTGAAGCTTTCTTT
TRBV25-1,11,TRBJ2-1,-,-,CASTTRNEQFF,TGTGCCAGTACTACGAGGAATGAGCAGTTCTTC
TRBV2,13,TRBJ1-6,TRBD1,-,CASGDRENSPLHF,TGTGCCAGCGGCGACAGGGAAAATTCACCCCTCCACTTT
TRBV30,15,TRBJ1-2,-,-,CAWSAELRTNYGYTF,TGTGCCTGGAGTGCGGAGCTCCGGACAAACTATGGCTACACCTTC
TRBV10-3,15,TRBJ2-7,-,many,CAISKRGRESYEQYF,TGTGCCATCTCCAAAAGGGGGCGGGAGTCGTACGAGCAGTACTTC
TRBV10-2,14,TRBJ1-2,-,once,CATSGGIANYGYTF,TGCGCCACCTCAGGAGGCATTGCGAACTATGGCTACACCTTC
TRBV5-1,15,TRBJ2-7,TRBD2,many,CASSTARGSTYEQYF,TGCGCCAGCAGCACGGCTCGCGGGAGTACCTACGAGCAGTACTTC
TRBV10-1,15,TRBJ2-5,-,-,CASSESTVAQETQYF,TGCGCCAGCAGTGAGTCTACAGTGGCACAAGAGACCCAGTACTTC
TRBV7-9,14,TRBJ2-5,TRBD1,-,CASSLWDRQETQYF,TGTGCCAGCAGCTTATGGGACAGGCAAGAGACCCAGTACTTC
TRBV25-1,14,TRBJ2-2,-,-,CASSTPSEVGELFF,TGTGCCAGCAGTACCCCTTCGGAGGTTGGGGAGCTGTTTTTT
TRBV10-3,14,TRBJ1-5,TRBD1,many,CAIQDRGSNQPQHF,TGTGCCATACAGGACAGGGGTAGCAATCAGCCCCAGCATTTT
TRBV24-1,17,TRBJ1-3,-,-,CATSDLGRIRSGNTIYF,TGTGCCACCAGTGATTTAGGACGGATCCGCTCTGGAAACACCATATATTTT
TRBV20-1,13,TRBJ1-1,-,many,CSARGALRTEAFF,TGCAGTGCTAGAGGAGCTCTCCGCACTGAAGCTTTCTTT
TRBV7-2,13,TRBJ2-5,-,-,CASSLEASSPQYF,TGTGCCAGCAGCTTAGAAGCCAGCTCACCCCAGTACTTC
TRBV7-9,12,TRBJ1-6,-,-,CASSWGDSPLHF,TGTGCCAGCAGTTGGGGCGACTCACCCCTCCACTTT
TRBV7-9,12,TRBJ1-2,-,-,CASRRDVYGYTF,TGTGCCAGCAGGCGGGACGTTTATGGCTACACCTTC
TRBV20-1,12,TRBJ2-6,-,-,CSAKVGANVLTF,TGCAGTGCTAAAGTCGGGGCCAACGTCCTGACTTTC
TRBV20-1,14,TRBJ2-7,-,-,CSAQLSTGPYEQYF,TGCAGTGCTCAGCTGAGCACAGGGCCCTACGAGCAGTACTTC
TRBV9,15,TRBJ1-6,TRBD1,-,CASSTTDRESSPLHF,TGTGCCAGCAGCACAACAGACAGGGAATCATCACCCCTCCACTTT
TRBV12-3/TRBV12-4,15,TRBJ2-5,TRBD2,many,CASSYGLAGQETQYF,TGTGCCAGCAGCTACGGACTAGCGGGCCAAGAGACCCAGTACTTC
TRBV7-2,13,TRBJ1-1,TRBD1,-,CASSATGDTEAFF,TGTGCCAGCAGCGCGACAGGGGACACTGAAGCTTTCTTT
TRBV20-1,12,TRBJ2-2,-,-,CSARTASGELFF,TGCAGTGCTAGAACCGCCTCCGGGGAGCTGTTTTTT
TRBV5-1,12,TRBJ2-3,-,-,CASRAPGLTQYF,TGCGCCAGCAGGGCGCCGGGACTCACGCAGTATTTT
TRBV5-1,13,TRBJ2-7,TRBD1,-,CASSLGQGREQYF,TGCGCCAGCAGCTTGGGACAGGGACGCGAGCAGTACTTC
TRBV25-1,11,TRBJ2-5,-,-,CASSASGTQYF,TGTGCCAGCAGCGCTTCTGGGACCCAGTACTTC
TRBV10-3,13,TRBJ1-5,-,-,CAITGGDNQPQHF,TGTGCCATCACCGGAGGGGACAATCAGCCCCAGCATTTT
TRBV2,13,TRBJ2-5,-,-,CASSPRPQETRYF,TGTGCCAGCAGCCCAAGGCCTCAAGAGACCCGGTACTTC
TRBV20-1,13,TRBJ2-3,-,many,CSASRSNTDTQYF,TGCAGTGCTAGCCGCTCAAACACAGATACGCAGTATTTT
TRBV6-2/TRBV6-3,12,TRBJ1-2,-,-,CASTASNYGYTF,TGTGCCAGCACTGCTTCTAACTATGGCTACACCTTC
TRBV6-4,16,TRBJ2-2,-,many,CASSEMGASRTGELFF,TGTGCCAGCAGTGAGATGGGGGCTAGCCGGACCGGGGAGCTGTTTTTT
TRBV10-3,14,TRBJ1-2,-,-,CAISDLTGTYGYTF,TGTGCCATCAGTGACCTAACAGGGACCTATGGCTACACCTTC
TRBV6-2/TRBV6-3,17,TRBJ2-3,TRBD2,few,CASSYSLAGERTDTQYF,TGTGCCAGCAGTTACTCTCTAGCGGGTGAACGCACAGATACGCAGTATTTT
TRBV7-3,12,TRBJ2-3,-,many,CASSPPDNTQYF,TGTGCCAGCAGCCCGCCGGATAATACGCAGTATTTT
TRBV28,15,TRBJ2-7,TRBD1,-,CASTPADRRAYEQYF,TGTGCCAGCACCCCTGCGGACAGGAGAGCCTACGAGCAGTACTTC
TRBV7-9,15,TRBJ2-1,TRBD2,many,CASRRLDREADEQFF,TGTGCCAGCAGGAGGTTAGATCGGGAGGCCGATGAGCAGTTCTTC